This TCR beta chain was recorded in a study of human thymus T cells. Study observations and caveats: Repertoires sampled from thymus and blood appeared biased in V and J gene usage.

Assay used: immunoSEQ multiplex PCR; TCRdb lists only in-frame clones, some missing. Here the sample spans more than 50,000 clones, around 94% being singletons. CDR1 and CDR2 (germline): MGHRA, YSYEKL. The germline V and J ends were trimmed by 0 bases and 3 bases, with 16 bases remaining between them. This CDR3 has 17 amino acids. The sample donors, healthy Finnish infants, were having corrective surgery for congenital heart defects. An approximately 0.45-1 mL peripheral blood aliquot was taken intraoperatively from four of eight donors. Genomic DNA was extracted from every available blood leukocyte. Remarks on this clone: Its antigen is as yet unknown.

The rearrangement uses TRBV4-1 and TRBJ2-3; possibly TRBD1 for D (6 bases). The sequence came from a boy younger than two with a congenital heart defect but otherwise immunologically healthy. The sequencing sample was made of blood. For the CDR3, the DNA is TGCGCCAGCAGCCAAGAAGACTTCCGTAGGGGGACAGATACGCAGTATTTT. It yields the protein CASSQEDFRRGTDTQYF.